This TCR beta chain came from a study of blood T cells in healthy people across ages. Study at large: When template switching was applied, about one barcoded beta molecule was captured per two T cells. General study points: When one million T cells were used, diversity estimates were thought to be underestimates. When set beside aged donors, long-lived donors presented more naive CD4+ cells and higher diversity.

The CDR3 is 13 amino acids. V lost 3 bases, J lost 9 bases, and 14 bases lay in between. Germline V CDR1 and CDR2: SGHNT, YYREEE (reference sequence). Donor samples were obtained from healthy Caucasian individuals from Russia, aged 6 to 90. In its sample, this clonotype was seen a few times. The antigen remains unidentified. Through a sample-barcoded 5' primer and a J-beta primer mix, a second PCR was run for about 6 to 12 cycles. Each CDR3 protein is one row after TCRdb ran MiXCR on the 5' RACE reads. The repertoire holds over a million distinct CDR3 sequences, 42% seen once, with around 8% in the top ten.

The sequence came from a young woman in good health. The V gene is TRBV5-4, the J gene TRBJ2-3, with TRBD2 as a possible D gene (5 bases). The sequencing input was blood. As DNA, the CDR3 is TGTGCCAGCAGCTACTCTAGCCAGAGAACGCAGTATTTT. This gives the protein CASSYSSQRTQYF.